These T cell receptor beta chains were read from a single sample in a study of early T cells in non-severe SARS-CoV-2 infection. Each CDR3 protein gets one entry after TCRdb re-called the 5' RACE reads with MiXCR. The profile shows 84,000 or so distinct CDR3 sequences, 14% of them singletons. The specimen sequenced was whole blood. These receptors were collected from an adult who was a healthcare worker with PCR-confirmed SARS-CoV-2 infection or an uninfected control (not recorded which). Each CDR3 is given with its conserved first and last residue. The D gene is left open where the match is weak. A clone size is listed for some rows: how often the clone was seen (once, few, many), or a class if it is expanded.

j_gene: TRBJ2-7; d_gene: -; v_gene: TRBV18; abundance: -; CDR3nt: TGTGCCAGCTCACCACCGGCAGGGAGTTACGAGCAGTACTTC; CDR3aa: CASSPPAGSYEQYF
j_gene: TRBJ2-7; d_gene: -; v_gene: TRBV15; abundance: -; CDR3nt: TGTGCCACCAGCAGAGAACTGATCTACGAGCAGTACTTC; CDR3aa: CATSRELIYEQYF
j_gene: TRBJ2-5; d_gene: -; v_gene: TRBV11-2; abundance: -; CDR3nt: TGTGCCAGCAGCTTAGGGGAGGGGGCTCGGGAGACCCAGTACTTC; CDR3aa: CASSLGEGARETQYF
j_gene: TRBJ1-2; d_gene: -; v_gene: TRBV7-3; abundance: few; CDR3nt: TGTGCCAGCAGCTTAGCGTCAGGGGACTATGGCTACACCTTC; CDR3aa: CASSLASGDYGYTF
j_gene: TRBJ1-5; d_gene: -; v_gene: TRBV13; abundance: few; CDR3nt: TGTGCCAGCACGAGGGAGGGGAGGCAGCCCCAGCATTTT; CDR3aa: CASTREGRQPQHF
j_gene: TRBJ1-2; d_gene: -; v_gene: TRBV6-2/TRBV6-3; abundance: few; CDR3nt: TGTGCCAGCAGTTACGTCTATGGCTACACCTTC; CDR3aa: CASSYVYGYTF
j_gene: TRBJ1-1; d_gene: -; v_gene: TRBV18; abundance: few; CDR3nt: TGTGCCAGCTCTTCACGGATCGCAGGGAGAAACACTGAAGCTTTCTTT; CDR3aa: CASSSRIAGRNTEAFF
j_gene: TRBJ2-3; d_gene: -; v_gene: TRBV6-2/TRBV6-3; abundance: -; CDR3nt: TGTGCCAGCACCACGGGGGATACGCAGTATTTT; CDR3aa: CASTTGDTQYF
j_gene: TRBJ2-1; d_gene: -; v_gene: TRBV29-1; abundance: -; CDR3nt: TGCAGCGTTGGGGATGAGCAGTTCTTC; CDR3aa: CSVGDEQFF
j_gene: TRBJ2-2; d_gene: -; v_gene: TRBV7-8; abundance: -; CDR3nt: TGTGCCAGCAGCTTCGGGGTAACCGGGGAGCTGTTTTTT; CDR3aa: CASSFGVTGELFF
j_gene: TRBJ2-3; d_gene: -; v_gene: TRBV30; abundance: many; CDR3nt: TGTGCCTGGAGGCCCGGGAAGGGCCCAGATACGCAGTATTTT; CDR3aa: CAWRPGKGPDTQYF
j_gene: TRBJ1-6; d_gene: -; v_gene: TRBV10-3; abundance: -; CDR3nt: TGTGCCATCAGTGAGTTTGACAGTACGAATTCACCCCTCCACTTT; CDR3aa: CAISEFDSTNSPLHF
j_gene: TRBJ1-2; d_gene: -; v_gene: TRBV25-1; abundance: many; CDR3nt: TGTGCCAGCAGTGACGGTCTGGGGGTTATCGGCTACACCTTC; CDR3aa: CASSDGLGVIGYTF
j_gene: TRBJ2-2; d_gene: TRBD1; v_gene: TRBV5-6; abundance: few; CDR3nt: TGTGCCAGCAGTCGGGACAGGGGAAACACCGGGGAGCTGTTTTTT; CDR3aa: CASSRDRGNTGELFF
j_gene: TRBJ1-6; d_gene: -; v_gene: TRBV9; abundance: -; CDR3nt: TGTGCCAGCAGCGTAGAGGGAGATGGTTCACCCCTCCACTTT; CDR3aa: CASSVEGDGSPLHF
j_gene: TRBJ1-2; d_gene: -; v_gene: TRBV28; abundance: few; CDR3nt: TGTGCCAGCAGCCCCGATCCAAGATTGAACTATGGCTACACCTTC; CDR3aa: CASSPDPRLNYGYTF
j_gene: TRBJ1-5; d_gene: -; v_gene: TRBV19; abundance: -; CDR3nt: TGTGCCAGTAGTATTAAGGGGGGCAATCAGCCCCAGCATTTT; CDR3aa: CASSIKGGNQPQHF
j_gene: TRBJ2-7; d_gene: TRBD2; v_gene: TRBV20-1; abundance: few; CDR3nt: TGCAGTGCTTCCCTTGAAGGATTCGGACTAGCGGGGTCCTACGAGCAGTACTTC; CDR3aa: CSASLEGFGLAGSYEQYF
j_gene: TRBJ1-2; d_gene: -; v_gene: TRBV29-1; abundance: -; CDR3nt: TGCAGCGTTGAAGTGTTTCCAGACCGTTACTATGGCTACACCTTC; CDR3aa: CSVEVFPDRYYGYTF
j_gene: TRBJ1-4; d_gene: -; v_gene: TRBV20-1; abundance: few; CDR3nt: TGCAGTGCTAGAGATCCGGGTGTCGGGCTGGGGGAAAAACTGTTTTTT; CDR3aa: CSARDPGVGLGEKLFF
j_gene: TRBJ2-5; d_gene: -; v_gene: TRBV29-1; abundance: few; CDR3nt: TGCAGCGTGGGAAGGGGGTCCCAAGAGACCCAGTACTTC; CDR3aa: CSVGRGSQETQYF
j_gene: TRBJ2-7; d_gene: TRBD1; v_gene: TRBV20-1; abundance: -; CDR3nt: TGCAGTGCTAGAGTCAGGACAGGGGGCGAGCAGTACTTC; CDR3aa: CSARVRTGGEQYF
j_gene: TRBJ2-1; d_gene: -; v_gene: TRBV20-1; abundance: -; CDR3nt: TGCAGTGCTAGTTCTCCGGACTACAATGAGCAGTTCTTC; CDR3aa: CSASSPDYNEQFF
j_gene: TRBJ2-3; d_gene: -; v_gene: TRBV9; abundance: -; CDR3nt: TGTGCCAGCAGCGTTGGGGGGCCTACTACGCAGTATTTT; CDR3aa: CASSVGGPTTQYF
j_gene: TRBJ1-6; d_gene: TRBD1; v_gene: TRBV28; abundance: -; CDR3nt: TGTGCCAGCGCGCCGACAGGGGTTCCCTATAATTCACCCCTCCACTTT; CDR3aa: CASAPTGVPYNSPLHF
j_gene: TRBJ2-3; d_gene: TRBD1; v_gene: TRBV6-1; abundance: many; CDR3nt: TGTGCCAGCAGCGTCGACAGGGTCAGCACAGATACGCAGTATTTT; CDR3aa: CASSVDRVSTDTQYF
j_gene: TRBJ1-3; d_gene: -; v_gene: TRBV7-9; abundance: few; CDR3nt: TGTGCCAGCAGCTGGGTCCAAAGGTCTGGAAACACCATATATTTT; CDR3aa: CASSWVQRSGNTIYF
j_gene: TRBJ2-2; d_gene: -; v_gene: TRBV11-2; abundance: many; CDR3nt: TGTGCCAGCAGCTACCCCGCTTCCACCGGGGAGCTGTTTTTT; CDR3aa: CASSYPASTGELFF
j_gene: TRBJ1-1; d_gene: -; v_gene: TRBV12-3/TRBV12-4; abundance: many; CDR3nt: TGTGCCAGCAGTTTAGCTGGGAAGGCTTTCTTT; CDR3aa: CASSLAGKAFF
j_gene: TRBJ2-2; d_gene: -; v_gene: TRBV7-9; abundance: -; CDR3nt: TGTGCCAGCAGCTACGACAGCGGAGGGACCGGGGAGCTGTTTTTT; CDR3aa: CASSYDSGGTGELFF
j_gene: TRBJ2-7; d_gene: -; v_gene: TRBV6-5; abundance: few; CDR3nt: TGTGCCAGCAGGCTTAATACAGGGAACGAGCAGTACTTC; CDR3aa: CASRLNTGNEQYF
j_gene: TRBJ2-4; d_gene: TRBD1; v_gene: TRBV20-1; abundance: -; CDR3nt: TGCAGTGCTAGAGGGGACAGAGCCAAAAACATTCAGTACTTC; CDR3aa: CSARGDRAKNIQYF
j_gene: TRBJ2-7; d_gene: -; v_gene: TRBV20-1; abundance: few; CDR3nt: TGCAGTGCTGAAAACTCGTTATCCTACGAGCAGTACTTC; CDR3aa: CSAENSLSYEQYF
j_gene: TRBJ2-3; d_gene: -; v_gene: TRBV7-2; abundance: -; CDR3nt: TGTGCCAGCAGCTCACAGAGGTTGACTCACACAGATACGCAGTATTTT; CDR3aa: CASSSQRLTHTDTQYF
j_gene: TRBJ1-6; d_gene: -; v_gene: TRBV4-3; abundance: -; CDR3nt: TGCGCCAGCAGCCAAGAGACAGGTATTGATTCACCCCTCCACTTT; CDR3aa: CASSQETGIDSPLHF
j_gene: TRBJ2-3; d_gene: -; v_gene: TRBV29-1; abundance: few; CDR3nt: TGCAGCGTTGATATGACTAACCCTAGCACAGATACGCAGTATTTT; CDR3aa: CSVDMTNPSTDTQYF
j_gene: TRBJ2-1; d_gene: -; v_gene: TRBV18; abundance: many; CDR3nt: TGTGCCAGCTCACCCACGGGGGATGAGCAGTTCTTC; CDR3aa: CASSPTGDEQFF
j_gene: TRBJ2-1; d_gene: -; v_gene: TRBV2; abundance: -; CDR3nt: TGTGCCACCCTTAACCTGGCATTCCATGAGCAGTTCTTC; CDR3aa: CATLNLAFHEQFF
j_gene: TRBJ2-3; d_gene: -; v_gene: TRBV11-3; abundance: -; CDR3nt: TGTGCCAGCAGCCCCAGGGATTCCGATACGCAGTATTTT; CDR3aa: CASSPRDSDTQYF
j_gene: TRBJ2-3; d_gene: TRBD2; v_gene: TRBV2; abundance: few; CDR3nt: TGTGCCAGCAGTGAAGCGAGGGGACTAGTTTATTCAGATACGCAGTATTTT; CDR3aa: CASSEARGLVYSDTQYF
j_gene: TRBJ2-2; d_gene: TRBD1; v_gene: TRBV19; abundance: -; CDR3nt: TGTGCTTCGGGACAGACGAACACCGGGGAGCTGTTTTTT; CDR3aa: CASGQTNTGELFF
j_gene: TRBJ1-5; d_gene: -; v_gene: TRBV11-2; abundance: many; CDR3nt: TGTGCCAGCAGCTTAGGCCCGGGGCAGCCCCAGCATTTT; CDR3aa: CASSLGPGQPQHF
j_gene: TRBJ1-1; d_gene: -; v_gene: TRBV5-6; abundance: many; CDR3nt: TGTGCCAGCAGCTTGCCCCAAGGGGTGACTGAAGCTTTCTTT; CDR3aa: CASSLPQGVTEAFF
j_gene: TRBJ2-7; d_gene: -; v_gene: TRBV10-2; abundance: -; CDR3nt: TGCGCCAGCAGTGATCCGGGGAGTTACGAGCAGTACTTC; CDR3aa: CASSDPGSYEQYF
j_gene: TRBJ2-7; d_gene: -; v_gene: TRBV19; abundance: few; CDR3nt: TGTGCCAGTAGTATATCGGGAGTCCTTTATAACGAGCAGTACTTC; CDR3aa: CASSISGVLYNEQYF
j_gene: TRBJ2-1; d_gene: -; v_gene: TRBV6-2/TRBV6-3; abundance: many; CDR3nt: TGTGCCAGCAGTCCTTTAGCTAGACAGGCAAATACGGATGAGCAGTTCTTC; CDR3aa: CASSPLARQANTDEQFF
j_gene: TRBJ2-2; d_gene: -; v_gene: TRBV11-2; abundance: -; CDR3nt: TGTGCCAGCAGATGGACACCCACGAACACCGGGGAGCTGTTTTTT; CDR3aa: CASRWTPTNTGELFF
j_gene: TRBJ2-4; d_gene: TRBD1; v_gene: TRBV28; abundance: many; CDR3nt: TGTGCCAGCAGTGGACAGGGGGCGTCCAAAAACATTCAGTACTTC; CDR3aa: CASSGQGASKNIQYF
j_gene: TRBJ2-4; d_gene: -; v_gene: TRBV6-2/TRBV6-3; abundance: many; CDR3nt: TGTGCCAGCAGTTTACAGCAGGAAAACATTCAGTACTTC; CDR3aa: CASSLQQENIQYF
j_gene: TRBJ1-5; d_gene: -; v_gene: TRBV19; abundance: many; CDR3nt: TGTGCCAGTAGTAACCCTACCGGGACGGACCTAGGACCCCAGCATTTT; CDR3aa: CASSNPTGTDLGPQHF
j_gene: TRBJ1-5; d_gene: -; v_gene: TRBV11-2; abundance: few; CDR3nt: TGTGCCAGCAGCTTAGATCGGGCCCAGCCCCAGCATTTT; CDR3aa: CASSLDRAQPQHF
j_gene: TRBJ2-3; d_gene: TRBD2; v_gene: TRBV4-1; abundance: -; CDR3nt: TGCGCCAGCAGCCAGCGGAGCGGGGGGGCGACAGATACGCAGTATTTT; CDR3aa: CASSQRSGGATDTQYF
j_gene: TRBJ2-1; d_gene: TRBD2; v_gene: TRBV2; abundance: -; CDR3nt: TGTGCAACCAGCAAGGGGGGACTAGCCTCCGAGCAGTTCTTC; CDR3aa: CATSKGGLASEQFF